The T cell receptor beta chain described here comes from a study of T-cell reconstitution after alpha-beta-depleted transplantation in children. Only a few counts were recorded for this clonotype. The CDR3 runs to 14 residues. Germline lookup yields CDR1 SGHVS and CDR2 FQNEAQ. The ends were cut back, 9 bases at V and 6 bases at J, with 21 bases in the middle. Preparation of the TCRbeta library was carried out with unique molecular identifiers. From the PCR reads, TCRdb called clonotypes with MiXCR, one entry per CDR3 protein. Among roughly 790,000 distinct CDR3 sequences listed, roughly 15% were seen once.

The chain joins TRBV7-8 to TRBJ2-7; weak D call: TRBD1 (5 bases). The TCR comes from a male patient younger than 18 who had a stem cell transplant for acute lymphoblastic leukemia, so the T cells may come from the graft donor. Sequenced here: PBMCs, mostly from graft donor cells, sampled 360 days after TCRalphabeta/CD19-depleted stem cell transplant. CDR3 sequence (DNA): TGTGCCAGTACTCCCCGCAGGGTGTTTAGCGAGCAGTACTTC. It is translated as CASTPRRVFSEQYF.